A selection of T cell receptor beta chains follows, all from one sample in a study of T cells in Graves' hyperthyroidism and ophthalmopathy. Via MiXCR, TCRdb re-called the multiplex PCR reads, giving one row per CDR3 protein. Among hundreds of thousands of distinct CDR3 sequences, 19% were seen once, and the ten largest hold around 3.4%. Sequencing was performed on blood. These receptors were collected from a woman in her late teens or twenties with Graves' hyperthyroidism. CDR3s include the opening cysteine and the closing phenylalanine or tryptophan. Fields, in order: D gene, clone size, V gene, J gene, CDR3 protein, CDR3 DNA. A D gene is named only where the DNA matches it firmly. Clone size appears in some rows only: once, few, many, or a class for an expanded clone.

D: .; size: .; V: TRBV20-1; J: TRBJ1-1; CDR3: CSARGREPEKACF; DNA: TGCAGTGCTAGAGGGCGGGAGCCAGAGAAAGCCTGCTTT
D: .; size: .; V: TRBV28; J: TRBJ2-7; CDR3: CASSSVPSAEQYF; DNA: TGTGCCAGCAGCTCCGTTCCATCAGCCGAGCAGTACTTC
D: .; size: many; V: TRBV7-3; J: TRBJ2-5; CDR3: CASSTGIGRQETQYF; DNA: TGTGCCAGCAGCACCGGCATCGGACGCCAAGAGACCCAGTACTTC
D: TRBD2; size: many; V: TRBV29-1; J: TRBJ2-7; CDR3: CSVGLAEIYEQYF; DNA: TGCAGCGTTGGCCTAGCGGAGATCTACGAGCAGTACTTC
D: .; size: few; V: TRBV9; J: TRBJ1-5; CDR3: CASSPGRGANQPQHF; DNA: TGTGCCAGCAGCCCAGGTCGGGGGGCCAATCAGCCCCAGCATTTT
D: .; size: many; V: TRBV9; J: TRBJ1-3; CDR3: CASSVKGVNSGNTIYF; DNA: TGTGCCAGCAGCGTAAAGGGGGTGAACTCTGGAAACACCATATATTTT
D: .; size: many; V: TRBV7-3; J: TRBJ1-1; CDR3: CASSQKGGYMNTEAFF; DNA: TGTGCCAGCAGCCAAAAGGGAGGATACATGAACACTGAAGCTTTCTTT
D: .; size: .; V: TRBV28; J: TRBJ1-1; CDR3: CASSLLFGRGTEAFF; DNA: TGTGCCAGCAGTTTACTATTTGGGCGGGGGACTGAAGCTTTCTTT
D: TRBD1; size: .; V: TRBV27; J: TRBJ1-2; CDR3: CASSLSRDRGLGYTF; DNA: TGTGCCAGCAGTTTATCGAGGGACAGGGGGTTGGGCTACACCTTC
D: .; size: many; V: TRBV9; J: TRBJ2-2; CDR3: CASSLDGTTGELFF; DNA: TGTGCCAGCAGCTTGGACGGAACAACCGGGGAGCTGTTTTTT
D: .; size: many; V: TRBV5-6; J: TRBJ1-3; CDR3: CASTLSSQLGHGIYF; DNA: TGTGCCAGCACCCTTTCATCCCAACTAGGGCATGGCATATATTTT
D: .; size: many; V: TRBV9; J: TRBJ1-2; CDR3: CASSVLATGTYGYTF; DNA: TGTGCCAGCAGCGTCCTTGCCACGGGGACCTATGGCTACACCTTC
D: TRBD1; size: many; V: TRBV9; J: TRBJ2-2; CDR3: CASSDGQGKAGELFF; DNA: TGTGCCAGCAGCGATGGACAGGGCAAGGCCGGGGAGCTGTTTTTT
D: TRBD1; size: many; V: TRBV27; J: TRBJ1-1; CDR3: CASSLSGQGARGEAFF; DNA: TGTGCCAGCAGTTTATCAGGACAGGGGGCGAGGGGTGAAGCTTTCTTT
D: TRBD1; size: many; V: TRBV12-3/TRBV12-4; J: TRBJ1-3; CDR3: CASSFLGLRGRTGNTIYF; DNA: TGTGCCAGCAGTTTTCTGGGCTTAAGGGGGCGAACTGGAAACACCATATATTTT
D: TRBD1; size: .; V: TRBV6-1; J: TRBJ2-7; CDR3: CASRTGTGLLYEQYF; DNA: TGTGCCAGCAGGACCGGGACAGGGTTGCTCTACGAGCAGTACTTC
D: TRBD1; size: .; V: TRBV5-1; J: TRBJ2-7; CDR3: CASSSNGQGGYEQYF; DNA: TGCGCCAGCAGCTCCAATGGACAGGGAGGCTACGAGCAGTACTTC
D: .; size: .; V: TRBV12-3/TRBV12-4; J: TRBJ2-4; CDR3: CASSHPGRNQNIQYF; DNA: TGTGCCAGCAGCCACCCGGGTAGGAACCAAAACATTCAGTACTTC
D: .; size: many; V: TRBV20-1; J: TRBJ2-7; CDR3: CSARDPRAQQYF; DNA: TGCAGTGCTAGAGATCCCAGGGCCCAGCAGTACTTC
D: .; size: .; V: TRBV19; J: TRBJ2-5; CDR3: CASKSQWETQYF; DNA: TGTGCCAGTAAAAGCCAGTGGGAGACCCAGTACTTC
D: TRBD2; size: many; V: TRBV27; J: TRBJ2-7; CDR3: CASSLGAGGAYEQYF; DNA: TGTGCCAGCAGTTTAGGAGCGGGGGGCGCCTACGAGCAGTACTTC
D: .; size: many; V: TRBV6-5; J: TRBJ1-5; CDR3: CASGLRGLSNQPQHF; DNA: TGTGCCAGCGGCTTGAGGGGGTTAAGCAATCAGCCCCAGCATTTT
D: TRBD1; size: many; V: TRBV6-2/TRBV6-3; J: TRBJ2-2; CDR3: CASSTGTGTGELFF; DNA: TGTGCCAGCAGTACCGGGACAGGGACCGGGGAGCTGTTTTTT
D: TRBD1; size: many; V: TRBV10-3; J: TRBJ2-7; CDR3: CAISESRGRRYEQYF; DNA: TGTGCCATCAGTGAGTCGAGGGGGCGTAGGTACGAGCAGTACTTC
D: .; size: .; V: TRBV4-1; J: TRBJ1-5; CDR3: CASSQDPPKIFAHQPQHF; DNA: TGCGCCAGCAGCCAAGATCCGCCCAAGATATTTGCCCATCAGCCCCAGCATTTT
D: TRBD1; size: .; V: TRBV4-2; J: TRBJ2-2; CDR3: CASSTGWDRALDTGELFF; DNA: TGTGCCAGCAGCACGGGCTGGGACAGGGCATTGGACACCGGGGAGCTGTTTTTT
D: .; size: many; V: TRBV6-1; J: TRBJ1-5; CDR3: CASRTASNQPQHF; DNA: TGTGCCAGCCGAACGGCGTCCAATCAGCCCCAGCATTTT
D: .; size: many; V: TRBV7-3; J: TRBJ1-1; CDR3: CASSRYRDTEAFF; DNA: TGTGCCAGCAGCCGTTACCGAGACACTGAAGCTTTCTTT
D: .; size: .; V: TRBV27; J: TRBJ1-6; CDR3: CASSFLGLINSPLHF; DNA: TGTGCCAGCAGTTTCCTCGGACTTATTAATTCACCCCTCCACTTT
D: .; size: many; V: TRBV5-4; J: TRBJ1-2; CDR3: CASSLENDRMARGYGYTF; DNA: TGTGCCAGCAGCTTGGAGAATGACAGGATGGCTAGAGGCTATGGCTACACCTTC
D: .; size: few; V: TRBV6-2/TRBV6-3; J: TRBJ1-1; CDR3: CASSYSPGTEAFF; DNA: TGTGCCAGCAGTTACTCACCGGGGACTGAAGCTTTCTTT
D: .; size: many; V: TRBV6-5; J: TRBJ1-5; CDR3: CASSTIDPKQPQHF; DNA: TGTGCCAGCAGCACCATTGACCCTAAACAGCCCCAGCATTTT
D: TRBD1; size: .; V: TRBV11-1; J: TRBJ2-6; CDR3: CASRSGQGTGANVLTF; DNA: TGTGCCAGCAGATCCGGACAGGGAACTGGGGCCAACGTCCTGACTTTC
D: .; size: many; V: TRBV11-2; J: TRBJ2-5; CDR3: CASSLVSPRIQETQYF; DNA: TGTGCCAGCAGCTTAGTCTCTCCCCGAATTCAAGAGACCCAGTACTTC
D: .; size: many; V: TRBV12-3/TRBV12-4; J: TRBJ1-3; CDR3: CASGWTAVGNTIYF; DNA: TGTGCCAGCGGCTGGACGGCCGTTGGAAACACCATATATTTT
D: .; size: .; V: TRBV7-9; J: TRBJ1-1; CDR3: CSSDSPGNTEAFF; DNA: TGTTCCAGCGATTCCCCAGGGAACACTGAAGCTTTCTTT
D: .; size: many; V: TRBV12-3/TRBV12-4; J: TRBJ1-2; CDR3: CASSLVDRNYGYTF; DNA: TGTGCCAGCAGTTTAGTCGACAGAAACTATGGCTACACCTTC
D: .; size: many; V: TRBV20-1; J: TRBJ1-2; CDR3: CSAIEDKNYGYTF; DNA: TGCAGTGCTATAGAGGATAAGAACTATGGCTACACCTTC
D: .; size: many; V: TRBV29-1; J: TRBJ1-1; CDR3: CSVEWGSTEAFF; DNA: TGCAGCGTTGAGTGGGGTTCCACTGAAGCTTTCTTT
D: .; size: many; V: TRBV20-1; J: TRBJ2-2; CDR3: CSARDIRLGLGELFF; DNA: TGCAGTGCTAGAGATATTAGGTTGGGACTCGGGGAGCTGTTTTTT
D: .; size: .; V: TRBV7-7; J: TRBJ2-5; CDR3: CATTPRTAQETQYF; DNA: TGTGCTACCACACCGAGGACAGCTCAAGAGACCCAGTACTTC
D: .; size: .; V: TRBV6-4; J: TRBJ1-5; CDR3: CASNDPNFGGYSNQPQHF; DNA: TGTGCCAGCAATGACCCGAATTTCGGGGGGTATAGCAATCAGCCCCAGCATTTT
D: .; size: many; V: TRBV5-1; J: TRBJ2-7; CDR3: CASSLGSGRVDSYEQYF; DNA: TGCGCCAGCAGCTTGGGGTCCGGCAGGGTAGACTCCTACGAGCAGTACTTC
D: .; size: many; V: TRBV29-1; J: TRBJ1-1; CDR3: CSAGPPGGILVNTEAFF; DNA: TGCAGCGCCGGCCCCCCTGGAGGGATCTTAGTGAACACTGAAGCTTTCTTT